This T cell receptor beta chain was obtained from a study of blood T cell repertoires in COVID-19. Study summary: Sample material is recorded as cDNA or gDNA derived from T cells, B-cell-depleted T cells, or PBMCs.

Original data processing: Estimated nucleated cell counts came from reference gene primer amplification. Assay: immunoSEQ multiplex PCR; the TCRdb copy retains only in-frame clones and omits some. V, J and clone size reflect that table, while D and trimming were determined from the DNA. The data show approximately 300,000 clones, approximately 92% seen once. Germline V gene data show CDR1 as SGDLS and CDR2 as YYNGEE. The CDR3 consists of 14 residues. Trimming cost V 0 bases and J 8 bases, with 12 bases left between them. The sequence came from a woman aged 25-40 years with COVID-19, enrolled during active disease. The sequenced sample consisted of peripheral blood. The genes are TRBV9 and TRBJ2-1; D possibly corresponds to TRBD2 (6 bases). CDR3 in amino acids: CASSVVAGSDEQFF. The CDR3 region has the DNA TGTGCCAGCAGCGTAGTGGCCGGGAGCGATGAGCAGTTCTTC.